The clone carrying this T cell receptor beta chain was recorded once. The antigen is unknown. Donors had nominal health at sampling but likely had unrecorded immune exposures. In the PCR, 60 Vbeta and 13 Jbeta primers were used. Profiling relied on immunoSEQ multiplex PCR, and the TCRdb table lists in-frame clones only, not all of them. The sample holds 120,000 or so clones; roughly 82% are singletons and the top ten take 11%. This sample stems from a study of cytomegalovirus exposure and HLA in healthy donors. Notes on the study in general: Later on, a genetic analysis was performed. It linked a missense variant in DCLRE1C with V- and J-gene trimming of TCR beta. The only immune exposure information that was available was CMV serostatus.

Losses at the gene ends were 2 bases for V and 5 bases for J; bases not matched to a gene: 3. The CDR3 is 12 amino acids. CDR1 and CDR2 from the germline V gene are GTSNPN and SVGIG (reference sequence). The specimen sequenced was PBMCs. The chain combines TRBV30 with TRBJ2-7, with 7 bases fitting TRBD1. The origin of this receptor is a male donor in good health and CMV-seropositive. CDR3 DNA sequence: TGTGCCTGGAGTAAGCAGGGGGACGAGCAGTACTTC. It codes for CAWSKQGDEQYF.